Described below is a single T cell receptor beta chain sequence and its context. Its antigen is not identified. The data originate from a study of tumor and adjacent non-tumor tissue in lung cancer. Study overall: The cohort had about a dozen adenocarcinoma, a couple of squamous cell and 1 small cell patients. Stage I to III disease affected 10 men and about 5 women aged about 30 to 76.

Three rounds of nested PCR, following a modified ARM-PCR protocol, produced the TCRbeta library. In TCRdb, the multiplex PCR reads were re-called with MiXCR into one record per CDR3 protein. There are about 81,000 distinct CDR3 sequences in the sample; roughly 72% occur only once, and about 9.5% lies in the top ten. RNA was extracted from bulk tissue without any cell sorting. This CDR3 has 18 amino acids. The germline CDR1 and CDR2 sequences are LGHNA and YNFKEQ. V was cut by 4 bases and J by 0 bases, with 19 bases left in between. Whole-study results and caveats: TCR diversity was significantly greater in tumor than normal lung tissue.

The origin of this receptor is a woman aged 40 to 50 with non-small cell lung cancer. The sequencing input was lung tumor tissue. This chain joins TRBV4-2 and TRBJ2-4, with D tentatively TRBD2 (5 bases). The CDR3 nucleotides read TGTGCCAGCAGCCCATCATGGACGGACTGCGGAGCCAAAAACATTCAGTACTTC. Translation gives CASSPSWTDCGAKNIQYF.